This entry lists 26 T cell receptor beta chains sequenced from one sample in a study of T cells in Graves' hyperthyroidism and ophthalmopathy. Using RNA transcripts as the source, TCR beta CDR3 regions were amplified. The HTBI primer set served for first-round RT-PCR of the TCR CDR3. One entry per CDR3 protein results from TCRdb running MiXCR on the multiplex PCR reads. The sample records hundreds of thousands of distinct CDR3 sequences, 15% to 20% being singletons. The specimen sequenced was blood. The receptors originated from a woman between 25 and 40 years old with Graves' hyperthyroidism.

This clonotype has a handful of counts. The J gene is TRBJ1-6, the V gene TRBV4-3, with TRBD1 as a possible D gene (6 bases). Trimming cost V 0 bases and J 10 bases, with 13 bases left between them. Per germline, CDR1 LGHNA and CDR2 YSLEER. The CDR3 consists of 15 residues. The CDR3 DNA sequence: TGCGCCAGCAGCCAAGATCGGGTCAGGGGCTCACCCCTCCACTTT. Its protein is CASSQDRVRGSPLHF.

Many counts were recorded for this clonotype. The V and J genes are TRBV2 and TRBJ1-5; the D is unclear. V gave up 1 base and J gave up 3 bases, with 7 bases separating them. This CDR3 spans 14 amino acids. Germline CDR1 and CDR2: SNHLY and FYNNEI. CDR3 residues: CASSEVGPNQPQHF. In DNA, the CDR3 is TGTGCCAGCAGTGAAGTTGGACCCAATCAGCCCCAGCATTTT.

This clonotype has ten or more counts. This chain connects TRBV14 to TRBJ2-1; D is uncertain. Germline V CDR1 and CDR2: SGHDN, FVKESK. CDR3 size: 12 residues. Trimming pared 1 base from V and 4 bases from J, leaving 2 bases between. The CDR3 is CASSQGYNEQFF. For the CDR3, the DNA is TGTGCCAGCAGCCAAGGTTACAATGAGCAGTTCTTC.

There are many counts of this clonotype. The chain links TRBV20-1 to TRBJ2-7; TRBD1 matches 10 bases. Trimming at V came to 6 bases and at J to 2 bases, leaving 16 bases not matched to a gene. The CDR3 loop spans 17 amino acids. Germline CDR1 and CDR2: DFQATT and SNEGSKA (reference sequence). CDR3 in DNA: TGCAGTGCCCTTACCCGGGACAGGGGCCGCAGGCCCTACGAGCAGTACTTC. It codes for CSALTRDRGRRPYEQYF.

This clonotype came up many times. The chain uses TRBV11-3 and TRBJ2-3; 10 bases map to TRBD2. V dropped 1 base and J dropped 5; count of bases not matched to a gene: 3. From germline, CDR1 is SGHNT and CDR2 YENEEA. The CDR3 has 15 residues. The DNA for the CDR3 is TGTGCCAGCAGCTTAGGGGGACTAGCGAGAGATACGCAGTATTTT. This translates into CASSLGGLARDTQYF.

This clonotype was picked up many times. This chain connects TRBV7-8 to TRBJ2-1, with 8 bases identical to TRBD2. The CDR3 is 15 amino acids. CDR1 is SGHVS, CDR2 FQNEAQ, per germline. V lost 5 bases, J lost 7 bases, and 10 bases stayed unmatched. CDR3 loop: CASSIMGLDLNEQFF. The DNA of the CDR3 is TGTGCCAGCAGCATTATGGGACTAGACCTGAATGAGCAGTTCTTC.

In its sample, this clonotype was seen many times. The chain carries TRBV7-2 and TRBJ2-3; D gene uncertain. The V and J ends lost 3 bases and 3 bases respectively, with 13 bases between them. The CDR3 spans 15 residues. Germline CDR1 SGHTA, CDR2 FQGNSA. The CDR3 spells CASSLGRVETDTQYF. The CDR3, as DNA: TGTGCCAGCAGCTTGGGAAGGGTGGAGACAGATACGCAGTATTTT.

The rearrangement joins TRBV5-1 to TRBJ2-5; 8 bases align to TRBD1. V shed 4 bases and J 0 bases; nucleotides not matched to a gene: 8. Germline CDR1 SGHRS, CDR2 YFSETQ. The CDR3 is made up of 16 amino acids. The CDR3 DNA follows: TGCGCCAGCAGCACCTATGGACAGGGAAACCAAGAGACCCAGTACTTC. Its protein product is CASSTYGQGNQETQYF.

The chain links TRBV6-9 to TRBJ1-1; D is unclear. The CDR3 is made up of 13 amino acids. Germline CDR1 is MNHGY and CDR2 is SVAAGI. Trimming took off 3 bases at V and 5 bases at J, with 10 bases between the two ends. In nucleotides, the CDR3 is TGTGCCAGCAGTTACGTGTCTGGGACTGAAGCTTTCTTT. Translated: CASSYVSGTEAFF.

About this clonotype itself: Possible read error: a much larger clone is one base away. The rearrangement joins TRBV18 to TRBJ1-6; D is perhaps TRBD1 (5 bases). The germline CDR1 and CDR2 sequences are KGHSH and LQKENI. This CDR3 has 15 residues. CDR3 sequence: CASSESTVYYSPLYF. CDR3 bases: TGTGCCAGCTCAGAGTCGACAGTCTACTATTCACCCCTCTACTTT. Drawing the rest from reference TRBV18 and TRBJ1-6, the complete variable domain is NAGVMQNPRHLVRRRGQEARLRCSPMKGHSHVYWYRQLPEEGLKFMVYLQKENIIDESGMPKERFSAEFPKEGPSILRIQQVVRGDSAAYFCASSESTVYYSPLYFGNGTRLTVT.

This clonotype was counted many times. This chain joins TRBV20-1 and TRBJ2-5; D is possibly TRBD1 (5 bases). The V end was cut by 5 bases, the J end by 9 bases, with 10 bases between. Germline assignment: CDR1 DFQATT and CDR2 SNEGSKA (reference sequence). This CDR3 region has 10 residues. CDR3 DNA sequence: TGCAGTGCTGGGGCACGGGCCCAGTACTTC. It codes for CSAGARAQYF.

In its sample, this clonotype was seen a few times. The CDR3 region is CASSSRDPKSTDTQYF. For the CDR3, the DNA is TGTGCCAGCAGCTCCCGGGACCCTAAGAGCACAGATACGCAGTATTTT. The chain recombines TRBV3-1 with TRBJ2-3; D is tentatively TRBD1 or TRBD2 (5 bases each). V lost 5 bases and J 0 bases, leaving 15 bases between the germline ends. CDR1 LGHDT and CDR2 YNNKEL come from the germline V gene (reference sequence). The CDR3 is 16 residues long.

This clonotype was detected a few times. V and J are TRBV7-2 and TRBJ2-6, with D maybe TRBD1 (5 bases). CDR1 is SGHTA, CDR2 FQGNSA, per germline. CDR3 length: 14 amino acids. V lost 5 bases, J lost 2 bases, and 7 bases lay in between. CDR3 DNA: TGTGCCAGCAGCCCCAGGGCTGGGGCCAACGTCCTGACTTTC. It is translated as CASSPRAGANVLTF.

This clonotype was observed many times. The CDR3 DNA is TGTGCCAGCACCGGGGGGGAGCAGTACTTC. Its translation is CASTGGEQYF. The chain joins TRBV11-2 to TRBJ2-7, with 7 bases aligning to TRBD2. V dropped 7 bases and J dropped 7; count of bases not matched to a gene: 1. The CDR3 sequence is 10 residues long. Germline V gene lookup returns CDR1 SGHAT and CDR2 FQNNGV.

This clonotype was recorded many times. Here the CDR3 reads CASSQERAGGSYEQYF. CDR3 DNA: TGCGCCAGCAGCCAAGAACGAGCGGGAGGGTCCTACGAGCAGTACTTC. The J gene is TRBJ2-7, the V gene TRBV4-1, with TRBD2 matching 10 bases. The CDR3 has 16 amino acids. Losses at the gene ends were 0 bases for V and 1 base for J; bases not matched to a gene: 3. Germline assignment: CDR1 MGHRA and CDR2 YSYEKL.

The V call is TRBV5-8, the J call TRBJ1-4; D may be TRBD1 (6 bases). This CDR3 region has 15 residues. Germline CDR1 is SGHTS and CDR2 is YDEGEE. Deletions cut 4 bases from V and 8 bases from J, with 18 bases between. The CDR3 is CASSNPSGEKEKLFF. CDR3 bases: TGTGCCAGCAGCAACCCCTCAGGGGAGAAAGAAAAACTGTTTTTT.

This clonotype came up a few times. The gene calls are TRBV6-2 or TRBV6-3 and TRBJ1-1, with D possibly matching TRBD1 (5 bases). CDR3 length: 16 amino acids. V dropped 6 bases and J dropped 0 bases, with 17 bases sitting between them. Germline V gene sequence: CDR1 MNHEY, CDR2 SVGEGT. CDR3 DNA: TGTGCCAGCAGGCATTCGGGACTACGTATGAACACTGAAGCTTTCTTT. Translating gives CASRHSGLRMNTEAFF.

This chain links TRBV4-1 with TRBJ1-5, with no clear D. The CDR3 has 15 residues. CDR1 is MGHRA and CDR2 is YSYEKL in the germline V gene. The V end lost 4 bases, the J end lost 3 bases, and 13 bases lay between the germline ends. The chain's CDR3 is CASSLLFGDNQPQHF. The CDR3 DNA sequence: TGCGCCAGCAGCCTCCTTTTTGGAGACAATCAGCCCCAGCATTTT.

This clonotype appeared a few times. The J gene is TRBJ2-5, the V gene TRBV5-1; D gene unclear. V was clipped by 0 bases and J by 7 bases, with 7 bases between them. Germline CDR1 reads SGHRS; CDR2 reads YFSETQ. The CDR3 extends over 12 amino acids. The CDR3 here is CASSLARGTQYF. DNA of the CDR3: TGCGCCAGCAGCTTGGCCCGAGGGACCCAGTACTTC.

This clonotype was seen ten or more times. The V call is TRBV7-2, the J call TRBJ2-1; possible D gene TRBD2, 6 bases. This CDR3 has 14 residues. The germline gives CDR1 SGHTA, CDR2 FQGNSA. V gave up 5 bases and J gave up 8 bases, with 16 bases separating them. CDR3 region: CASSPGTSRDEQFF. CDR3 bases: TGTGCCAGCAGCCCCGGGACTTCAAGAGATGAGCAGTTCTTC.

There are many counts of this clonotype. This rearrangement joins TRBV20-1 to TRBJ2-7, with TRBD1 matching 9 bases. The junction had 5 bases not matched to a gene; V was cut back by 5 bases and J by 0 bases. CDR1 and CDR2 from the germline V gene are DFQATT and SNEGSKA (reference sequence). This CDR3 region has 14 residues. The CDR3 protein is CSASTGGLSYEQYF. The CDR3 coding sequence is TGCAGTGCTTCGACAGGGGGACTCTCCTACGAGCAGTACTTC.

This clonotype was found many times. The rearrangement uses TRBV7-2 and TRBJ2-3; D is perhaps TRBD2 (6 bases). V was clipped by 5 bases and J by 4 bases, with 13 bases between them. This CDR3 comprises 14 residues. Germline CDR1 SGHTA, CDR2 FQGNSA. The CDR3 reads CASSPRRDADTQYF. The CDR3 DNA reads TGTGCCAGCAGCCCTCGGCGGGACGCAGATACGCAGTATTTT.

The table lists this clonotype with a few counts. V and J are TRBV4-1 and TRBJ2-2; 9 nucleotides line up with TRBD2. Germline CDR1 reads MGHRA; CDR2 reads YSYEKL. The CDR3 has 17 residues. Trimming removed 2 bases from V and 2 bases from J; junction bases left unmatched: 6. In DNA form, the CDR3 reads TGCGCCAGCAGCCAACCGAGACTAGCGGTCAACACCGGGGAGCTGTTTTTT. It is translated as CASSQPRLAVNTGELFF.

This clonotype was observed a handful of times. This chain's CDR3 is CASSASLVISYEQYF. The CDR3 bases are TGTGCCAGCAGTGCAAGTCTAGTGATATCCTACGAGCAGTACTTC. The chain joins TRBV25-1 to TRBJ2-7; D unclear. This CDR3 is 15 amino acids long. Deletions cut 4 bases from V and 1 base from J, with 14 bases between. Germline values: CDR1 MGHDK, CDR2 SYGVNS.

The chain is built from TRBV14 and TRBJ2-3; 8 nucleotides agree with TRBD2. The CDR3 runs to 13 residues. Trimming removed 5 bases from V and 4 bases from J; junction bases left unmatched: 2. Germline V CDR1 and CDR2: SGHDN, FVKESK. The CDR3 DNA reads TGTGCCAGCAGCGAAGCGGGAGCAGATACGCAGTATTTT. Protein: CASSEAGADTQYF.

This clonotype was seen at least ten times. The chain employs TRBV3-1 and TRBJ1-1; D call uncertain. Per germline, CDR1 LGHDT and CDR2 YNNKEL (reference sequence). The CDR3 is 15 residues long. V shed 0 bases and J shed 0 bases, with 8 bases lying between them. In nucleotides, the CDR3 is TGTGCCAGCAGCCAAGATCCTCCACTGAACACTGAAGCTTTCTTT. Translation gives CASSQDPPLNTEAFF.